This T cell receptor beta chain derives from a study of T cell responses to AZD1222 COVID-19 vaccine listed by TCRdb under 2021. Describing the broader study: AZD1222 recipients given second doses at about 4 weeks or at about 12 weeks were pooled, since spike-specific TCR depth and breadth were not found to differ between the two schedules. A total of approximately 240 trial participants underwent TCR sequencing, of whom more than 200 had received two doses of AZD1222 and around 26 had received two doses of the MenACWY control vaccine. Trial participants were enrolled by age into subgroups of 18-55, 56-69 and 70-plus years, and around 140, 26 and 57 TCR-sequenced participants, respectively, were included in these subgroups.

The CDR3 regions of human TCRbeta chains were analyzed by immunosequencing. In the paper's pipeline: TCRs in the repertoires were compared against a reference library of SARS-CoV-2-specific TCRs that had been generated with the MIRA antigen-specificity platform. Breadth was defined as the fraction of unique TCRs that were SARS-CoV-2-associated, and depth was defined as the fraction of total T cells that were SARS-CoV-2-associated. Using the MIRA data, each spike-specific TCR was assigned both to the spike region to which the TCR was reactive and to a CD4 or CD8 class. Log10-transformed breadth and depth values were compared by one-way ANOVA with Sidak's multiple comparisons tests. TCRdb stores this immuneACCESS table with in-frame sequences only. Part of the clones is absent; in the studies checked, under half of the shortfall reflects unresolved V genes, and no reason is known for the rest. V and J calls and clone size are given by that table; D and trimming were obtained from the DNA. Here the sample has around 120,000 clones; roughly 90% occur a single time. Clones ranked in the top ten supply 14% of the sample.

The sample's time point label, in plain terms: baseline before first vaccination. Samples from vaccinated people were obtained from the UK trials COV001 and COV002, which included a single-blind randomized controlled phase 2/3 trial of AZD1222 (ChAdOx1 nCoV-19) in healthy adults. For TCRbeta chain sequencing, PBMC samples from trial participants were taken at day 0 and at day 28 after the second dose. In regard to this clone: What antigen it recognizes has not been identified. No base qualities exist here, and no much larger clone lies one base off it.

Summary of the overall study and its limitations: A significant rise in spike-specific TCR breadth and depth was observed after two AZD1222 doses relative to day 0 and relative to MenACWY recipients. Conclusions about previously exposed vaccinees were limited because only six AZD1222 recipients were SARS-CoV-2 seropositive at baseline. Because no day 14 peak-response samples were available, repertoires were characterized only after the peak T cell response. Participants were mostly white British and included more females than males, and it was suggested by the authors that clonal diversity may have been underestimated. The whole spike protein was spanned by vaccine-associated CD4 TCRs, and dominant responses were seen in regions 160-218 and 743-854. Reportedly, almost half of the unique spike-specific TCRs recognized epitopes lying outside the regions that are mutated in the B.1.351 and B.1.1.7 variants. The 56-69-year group was small, and its depth increase did not reach significance, likely because of low power.

Ends trimmed: V by 8 bases, J by 2 bases; bases unmatched to a gene: 8. Taken from the germline V gene, the CDR1 and CDR2 loops are MNHEY and SVGAGI. The CDR3 runs 14 amino acids, cysteine and phenylalanine included. Solely the CDR3 DNA is kept, with 42 bases framed from the first base. The chain uses TRBV6-5 and TRBJ2-5, with TRBD2 matching 7 junction bases. This receptor was identified in an adult in good health. Source: peripheral blood, taken on day 0 of AZD1222 vaccination. The sequenced DNA: TGTGCCAGCGGCGCGGGAGCCCAGCAAGAGACCCAGTACTTC. The encoded protein is CASGAGAQQETQYF.